Below are 32 T cell receptor beta chains sequenced from a single sample in a study of blood T cell repertoires in COVID-19. The method was immunoSEQ multiplex PCR; TCRdb's version includes in-frame clones alone and lacks a portion of them. The table has 110,000 or so clones, roughly 84% seen once. Sequencing input: peripheral blood. The receptor set was obtained from a woman between 50 and 59 years old with acute or convalescent COVID-19.

The chain joins TRBV12-5 to TRBJ1-2, with D hard to call. Germline values: CDR1 LGHNT, CDR2 FRNRAP. V was shortened by 3 bases and J by 8 bases, with 13 bases between the two germline ends. The CDR3 sequence is 13 residues long. DNA of the CDR3: TGTGCTAGTGGTTTATTCGGAGGGCAGGGCTACACCTTC. Protein: CASGLFGGQGYTF. Based on the CDR3 plus reference TRBV12-5 and TRBJ1-2, the full variable domain is DARVTQTPRHKVTEMGQEVTMRCQPILGHNTVFWYRQTMMQGLELLAYFRNRAPLDDSGMPKDRFSAEMPDATLATLKIQPSEPRDSAVYFCASGLFGGQGYTFGSGTRLTVV.

J is TRBJ2-7 and V is TRBV5-4; possible D gene TRBD1, 5 bases. The CDR3 has 13 amino acids. V dropped 4 bases and J dropped 0 bases, with 8 bases sitting between them. Germline CDR1 and CDR2: SGHNT and YYREEE (reference sequence). The CDR3 protein is CASSIDSSYEQYF. In DNA form, the CDR3 reads TGTGCCAGCAGCATCGACAGCTCCTACGAGCAGTACTTC. The full variable domain, with the rest looked up from reference TRBV5-4 and TRBJ2-7, is ETGVTQSPTHLIKTRGQQVTLRCSSQSGHNTVSWYQQALGQGPQFIFQYYREEENGRGNFPPRFSGLQFPNYSSELNVNALELDDSALYLCASSIDSSYEQYFGPGTRLTVT.

This clone has more than one count but fewer than ten. The V gene is TRBV5-6, the J gene TRBJ1-3, with D possibly TRBD1 on 6 matching bases. Trimming took 0 bases from V and 9 from J, leaving 13 bases between them. Germline CDR1 SGHDT, CDR2 YYEEEE. This CDR3 contains 14 residues. In nucleotides, the CDR3 is TGTGCCAGCAGCTTGGGGCAGGGGAGTGCCACCATATATTTT. Translation gives CASSLGQGSATIYF.

This chain joins TRBV5-4 and TRBJ1-2, with a possible D match to TRBD1 (6 bases). This CDR3 is built from 14 residues. Germline V CDR1 and CDR2: SGHNT, YYREEE (reference sequence). V gave up 4 bases and J gave up 7 bases, with 17 bases separating them. CDR3 residues: CASSLLGEGVGYTF. In DNA, the CDR3 is TGTGCCAGCAGCCTTCTCGGCGAGGGGGTTGGCTACACCTTC.

This clone was recorded a few times. This sequence joins TRBV6-6 and TRBJ1-1; D might be TRBD1 (5 bases). In germline, CDR1 is MNHNY, CDR2 SVGAGI (reference sequence). V dropped 10 bases and J dropped 1 base, with 22 bases sitting between them. This CDR3 contains 16 residues. The chain's CDR3 is CAMTRGRGAENTEAFF. CDR3 sequence (DNA): TGTGCCATGACCAGAGGAAGGGGCGCGGAGAACACTGAAGCTTTCTTT.

The V gene is TRBV4-1, the J gene TRBJ1-1, with TRBD1 identical over 11 bases. The ends lost 4 bases at V and 3 bases at J; junction bases unmatched: 4. Germline V CDR1 and CDR2: MGHRA, YSYEKL. The CDR3 loop spans 15 amino acids. Written as DNA, the CDR3 is TGCGCCAGCAGCCCAGGACAGGGGGCTTACACTGAAGCTTTCTTT. It translates to CASSPGQGAYTEAFF.

The chain uses TRBV6-5 and TRBJ1-2; a weak D match, TRBD1 (6 bases). The V end lost 5 bases, the J end lost 4 bases, and 17 bases lay between the germline ends. In germline, CDR1 is MNHEY, CDR2 SVGAGI. The CDR3 consists of 15 residues. The CDR3 reads CASSTRDIPTYGYTF. The DNA for the CDR3 is TGTGCCAGCAGTACTCGGGACATTCCGACCTATGGCTACACCTTC.

This chain connects TRBV6-6 to TRBJ1-1; 11 bases match TRBD1. Trimming at V came to 1 base and at J to 3 bases, leaving 4 bases not matched to a gene. Germline assignment: CDR1 MNHNY and CDR2 SVGAGI (reference sequence). The CDR3 is 16 residues long. This CDR3 reads CASSYWTGGWYTEAFF. The CDR3 region has the DNA TGTGCCAGCAGTTACTGGACAGGGGGCTGGTACACTGAAGCTTTCTTT.

This chain links TRBV6-5 with TRBJ1-5; possible D gene TRBD1, 6 bases. This CDR3 has 16 amino acids. Per germline, CDR1 MNHEY and CDR2 SVGAGI. V lost 0 bases and J 2 bases, leaving 11 bases between the germline ends. Written as DNA, the CDR3 is TGTGCCAGCAGTTACTCGGGGGCTGGGGGCAATCAGCCCCAGCATTTT. As protein: CASSYSGAGGNQPQHF.

V is TRBV30 and J is TRBJ1-2, with TRBD1 matching 7 bases. The CDR3 contains 15 residues. Losses at the gene ends were 0 bases for V and 5 bases for J; bases not matched to a gene: 9. Germline V gives CDR1 GTSNPN, CDR2 SVGIG (reference sequence). DNA for the CDR3: TGTGCCTGGAGTGTACTGACAGGGAACCGGTATGGCTACACCTTC. It is translated as CAWSVLTGNRYGYTF.

The V call is TRBV28, the J call TRBJ1-1; TRBD1 might be the D (5 bases). The germline V gene has CDR1 MDHEN and CDR2 SYDVKM. The ends were cut back, 6 bases at V and 0 bases at J, with 14 bases in the middle. The CDR3 has 15 amino acids. The DNA for the CDR3 is TGTGCCAGCAGCCCCGGGGGGGGGATGAACACTGAAGCTTTCTTT. It translates to CASSPGGGMNTEAFF.

This rearrangement joins TRBV4-1 to TRBJ1-4, with TRBD1 matching 8 bases. Germline V gives CDR1 MGHRA, CDR2 YSYEKL. The length of the CDR3 is 15 residues. Unmatched junction bases numbered 17, after V lost 8 bases and J lost 12 bases. This CDR3 is CASLQTWDRTSELFF. The CDR3 DNA reads TGCGCCAGCCTACAGACTTGGGACAGGACTTCAGAACTGTTTTTT.

This clone is a singleton in its sample. This chain uses TRBV1 with TRBJ1-1; the D call of TRBD1 is as the table states it, not checked on the DNA. TRBV1 is a recognized pseudogene. This CDR3 has 17 amino acids. The CDR3 nucleotides read TGCACCAGCAGCCAAGATTCGATAAACAGGGGGAACACTGAAGCTTTCTTT. Its translation: CTSSQDSINRGNTEAFF.

The CDR3 is CASRTLTGASNQPQHF. The CDR3, as DNA: TGTGCCAGCCGCACCCTGACAGGGGCGAGCAATCAGCCCCAGCATTTT. The chain links TRBV28 to TRBJ1-5; 8 nucleotides agree with TRBD1. Unmatched junction bases numbered 10, after V lost 8 bases and J lost 1 base. Germline CDR1 is MDHEN and CDR2 is SYDVKM. The CDR3 covers 16 residues.

V is TRBV3-1 (or the pseudogene TRBV3-2) and J is TRBJ1-5, with a weak D call TRBD1 (6 bases). The CDR3 length is 15 residues. Between the trimmed V and J ends, which lost 3 bases and 4 bases, there was a span of 13 bases. Germline CDR1 and CDR2: LGHDT and YNNKEL (reference sequence). The CDR3 is CASSQSDRSNQPQHF. Here the CDR3 DNA reads TGTGCCAGCAGCCAGTCAGACAGGTCAAATCAGCCCCAGCATTTT.

The rearrangement uses TRBV2 and TRBJ2-6, with D tentatively TRBD2 (5 bases). Trimming removed 8 bases at V and 0 bases at J, with 11 bases between. The germline CDR1 and CDR2 sequences are SNHLY and FYNNEI. This CDR3 is 15 amino acids long. The CDR3 protein is CASVGLFSGANVLTF. The CDR3 nucleotides read TGTGCCAGCGTAGGACTGTTCTCTGGGGCCAACGTCCTGACTTTC.

The rearrangement joins TRBV15 to TRBJ2-7; 8 bases line up with TRBD2. CDR3 length: 14 amino acids. CDR1 and CDR2 (germline): LNHNV, YYDKDF (reference sequence). V shed 1 base, J shed 2 bases, and the junction held 1 base outside the gene matches. In DNA form, the CDR3 reads TGTGCCACCAGCAGAGCGGGGGGGCCCTACGAGCAGTACTTC. Translated, it gives CATSRAGGPYEQYF.

Concerning this clone itself: At one boundary the junction diverges from the germline segment, which might be a read error. This chain connects TRBV5-1 to TRBJ2-6; 9 bases map to TRBD1. The CDR3 contains 17 residues. Germline CDR1 and CDR2: SGHRS and YFSETQ. The CDR3 DNA reads as TGCGCCAGCACCTTGAGGACAGGGGACTCTGGGGCCAACGTCCTGACTTTC. This translates into CASTLRTGDSGANVLTF.

The chain employs TRBV3-1 (or the pseudogene TRBV3-2) and TRBJ2-7; D is perhaps TRBD1 (5 bases). The CDR3 is 15 residues long. Trimming stripped 0 bases from V and 6 bases from J, with 15 bases between. Germline loops: CDR1 LGHDT, CDR2 YNNKEL (reference sequence). The CDR3 protein is CASSQEGVSVREQYF. Written as DNA, the CDR3 is TGTGCCAGCAGCCAAGAAGGGGTTTCTGTACGCGAGCAGTACTTC.

The V call is TRBV5-5, the J call TRBJ1-1; D call uncertain. Germline CDR1 is SGHKS and CDR2 is YYEKEE (reference sequence). The length of the CDR3 is 14 residues. V was clipped by 1 base and J by 0 bases, with 7 bases between them. CDR3 sequence: CASSLSLLNTEAFF. Written as DNA, the CDR3 is TGTGCCAGCAGCTTGTCACTACTGAACACTGAAGCTTTCTTT.

J is TRBJ1-2 and V is TRBV5-1; 7 nucleotides align to TRBD1. Losses at the gene ends were 4 bases for V and 8 bases for J; bases not matched to a gene: 17. Per germline, CDR1 SGHRS and CDR2 YFSETQ. The CDR3 spans 16 residues. The CDR3 is CASSPGLSQGVWGYTF. The CDR3 bases are TGCGCCAGCAGCCCTGGTCTATCCCAGGGGGTCTGGGGCTACACCTTC.

The rearrangement links TRBV11-2 to TRBJ1-2; no clear D. The length of the CDR3 is 15 residues. V was cut by 5 bases and J by 0 bases, with 13 bases left in between. Germline CDR1 SGHAT, CDR2 FQNNGV. The DNA for the CDR3 is TGTGCCAGCAGCCCCCGGGTCTCAGCTAACTATGGCTACACCTTC. Protein sequence: CASSPRVSANYGYTF.

V and J are TRBV2 and TRBJ2-1, with 9 nucleotides matching TRBD1. The CDR3 is 15 residues long. J lost 9 bases, V lost 7 bases, and 13 bases had no gene match. Looked up from germline, CDR1 is SNHLY and CDR2 is FYNNEI. The CDR3 nucleotides read TGTGCCAGCAATTTTGCCGGGACAGGGCAAGGTGAGCAGTTCTTC. This encodes CASNFAGTGQGEQFF.

CDR3 coding DNA: TGTGCCAGTTGCGGCTCCCGGGACAGTTACAATGAGCAGTTCTTC. Protein: CASCGSRDSYNEQFF. The chain combines TRBV19 with TRBJ2-1, with TRBD1 matching 7 bases. The germline V gene encodes CDR1 LNHDA and CDR2 SQIVND (reference sequence). J was trimmed by 4 bases and V by 8 bases; bases with no gene match: 11. This CDR3 is 15 amino acids long.

The rearrangement uses TRBV24-1 and TRBJ2-3; a weak D match, TRBD1 (6 bases). This CDR3 is 15 amino acids long. Trimming removed 1 base from V and 2 bases from J, with 9 bases in between. Per the germline V gene, CDR1 is KGHDR and CDR2 is SFDVKD. Here the CDR3 reads CATSDFRDNTDTQYF. CDR3 nucleotides: TGTGCCACCAGTGATTTCCGGGACAACACAGATACGCAGTATTTT.

The genes are TRBV5-1 and TRBJ2-1; TRBD2 might be the D (6 bases). Per germline, CDR1 SGHRS and CDR2 YFSETQ. The CDR3 loop spans 14 amino acids. V was shortened by 2 bases and J by 6 bases, with 12 bases between the two germline ends. The CDR3, as DNA: TGCGCCAGCAGCTTAGGGGACTGGGGCAATGAGCAGTTCTTC. Residues: CASSLGDWGNEQFF.

This chain joins TRBV7-6 and TRBJ2-1; D is possibly TRBD1 (6 bases). The CDR3 is 18 residues long. The V end lost 2 bases, the J end lost 1 base, and 18 bases lay between the germline ends. CDR1 and CDR2 from the germline V gene are SGHVS and FNYEAQ. As DNA, the CDR3 is TGTGCCAGCAGCTTATCAGGACAGCTGTTTGTGTCCTACAATGAGCAGTTCTTC. The encoded protein is CASSLSGQLFVSYNEQFF.

The table lists this clone with a few counts. The rearrangement links TRBV12-5 to TRBJ1-1; D is ambiguous. V was clipped by 1 base and J by 8 bases, with 11 bases between them. Germline V gives CDR1 LGHNT, CDR2 FRNRAP. The CDR3 spans 13 residues. DNA for the CDR3: TGTGCTAGTGGTTTGGATACTTCACCAGAAGCTTTCTTT. The encoded protein is CASGLDTSPEAFF.

This clone occurred once. The genes are TRBV2 and TRBJ2-6; D is perhaps TRBD2 (7 bases). The germline CDR1 and CDR2 sequences are SNHLY and FYNNEI. Trimming pared 7 bases from V and 0 bases from J, leaving 16 bases between. The CDR3 totals 17 residues. CDR3 sequence (DNA): TGTGCCAGCACCCTTGGGGGGGCCAACTCTGGGGCCAACGTCCTGACTTTC. This codes for CASTLGGANSGANVLTF.

The chain couples TRBV18 to TRBJ1-6, with D unresolved. Trimming took off 3 bases at V and 6 bases at J, with 15 bases between the two ends. From germline, CDR1 is KGHSH and CDR2 LQKENI. The CDR3 consists of 16 residues. CDR3 sequence (DNA): TGTGCCAGCTCACCCGGGGTGGCAGCCCTTAATTCACCCCTCCACTTT. As protein: CASSPGVAALNSPLHF.

V usage is TRBV6-5 and J usage is TRBJ1-4; D uncertain. The V and J ends lost 6 bases and 1 base respectively, with 9 bases between them. This CDR3 is built from 14 residues. From germline, CDR1 is MNHEY and CDR2 SVGAGI. In DNA form, the CDR3 reads TGTGCCAGCAGCCTGGGCGTAACTAATGAAAAACTGTTTTTT. This encodes CASSLGVTNEKLFF.

This clone was recorded once. The gene calls are TRBV12-5 and TRBJ2-1, with no clear D. Germline V CDR1 and CDR2: LGHNT, FRNRAP. The length of the CDR3 is 15 residues. Trimming shortened V by 1 base and J by 0 bases, and 7 bases separated the two germline ends. The CDR3 DNA reads TGTGCTAGTGGTTTGGGCATGAGCTCCTACAATGAGCAGTTCTTC. This codes for CASGLGMSSYNEQFF.